The TCR beta chain described here comes from a study of T-cell memory formation after mild COVID-19. Many counts were recorded for this clonotype. Antigen: not known. CDR3 length: 14 residues. Per germline, CDR1 SGHRS and CDR2 YFSETQ. The V gene end was trimmed by 5 bases and the J gene end by 4 bases; junction bases not matched to a gene: 6. It was 5'RACE with constant-segment primers that produced the TCR alpha and TCR beta cDNA libraries, which carried sample barcodes and UMIs. TCRdb itself ran the 5' RACE reads through MiXCR, one entry per CDR3 protein. The data contain 430,000 or so distinct CDR3 sequences, roughly 25% of them seen just once; the ten biggest clones take up around an eighth. Study-wide points: CD4+ contracting clones lay mainly in CM and EM, CD8+ ones in EMRA. Detection of some responders pre-infection suggested pre-existing cross-reactive memory T cells participated.

The rearrangement links TRBV5-1 to TRBJ2-1; TRBD2 matches at 7 bases. This sequence originates from an adult woman who had mild COVID-19 (a few samples of this study predate the infection). Cell type and time point are not known. The source material was PBMCs or a T cell subset sorted from them (not recorded which). The DNA of the CDR3 is TGCGCCAGCAGGGCGGGGGAGACTTACAATGAGCAGTTCTTC. Translating gives CASRAGETYNEQFF.